The T cell receptor (beta chain) described here comes from a study of T-cell reconstitution after alpha-beta-depleted transplantation in children listed by TCRdb under 2016. As for the study more broadly: Using TCR repertoire profiling, the study followed T-cell immune reconstitution in a quantitative way in children after TCRalphabeta/CD19-depleted allogeneic hematopoietic cell transplantation.

Here V drops 5 bases and J drops 4 bases, and the junction holds 6 bases not matched to any gene. The CDR3 has 14 amino acids, counting the end cysteine and phenylalanine. The kept DNA is CDR3 alone, 42 bases in frame from the first base. For CDR1 and CDR2, the germline V gene (reference sequence) lists DFQATT and SNEGSKA. The library was obtained by PCR. Sequenced using an Illumina HiSeq 2500. To normalize quantification of the TCRbeta repertoire, the TCR libraries were built with molecular barcoding that relied on unique molecular identifiers. TCRdb redid the processing of the public reads, applying fastp at Q25 and MiXCR, and retained in-frame beta chains. Each CDR3 protein gets just one entry, which takes the most common genes and DNA from the rows behind it. For this sample there are about 110,000 distinct CDR3 sequences; 10% appear just once. The ten largest clones take up approximately 7.9% of the sample.

This clonotype appeared many times. The clone's antigen remains unknown. Per-base qualities were not stored, and no clone one base away is much larger. The V and J genes are TRBV20-1 and TRBJ2-7; 12 bases in the junction line up with TRBD2. This TCR was recovered from a human donor who donated a stem cell graft to a child with acute lymphoblastic leukemia. The sequences come from PBMCs from the stem cell graft donor, collected from the stem cell graft. The CDR3 protein: CSASPSGRDYEQYF. DNA sequence: TGCAGTGCTTCCCCTAGCGGGAGGGATTACGAGCAGTACTTC.